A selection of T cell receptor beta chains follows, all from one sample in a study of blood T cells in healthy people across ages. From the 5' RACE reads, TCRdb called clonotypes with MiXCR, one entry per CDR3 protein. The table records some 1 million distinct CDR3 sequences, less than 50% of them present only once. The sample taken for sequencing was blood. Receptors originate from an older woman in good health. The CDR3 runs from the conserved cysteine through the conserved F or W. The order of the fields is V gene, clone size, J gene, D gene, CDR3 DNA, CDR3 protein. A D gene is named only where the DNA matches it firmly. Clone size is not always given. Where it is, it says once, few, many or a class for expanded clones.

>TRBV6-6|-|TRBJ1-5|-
TGTGCCAGCAGTTACCCTCACGGAGGGGGCAATCAGCCCCAGCATTTT
CASSYPHGGGNQPQHF
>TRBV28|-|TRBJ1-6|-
TGTGCCAGCAGTTCTTCAGACGTCTTTCCCCCAAATTCACCCCTCCACTTT
CASSSSDVFPPNSPLHF
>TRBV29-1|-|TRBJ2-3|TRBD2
TGCAGCGTCGGGACTAGCGGGGTGGCGGATACGCAGTATTTT
CSVGTSGVADTQYF
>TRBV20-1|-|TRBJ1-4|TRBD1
TGCAGTGCTAGACCTGGAGGGGACAGCAATGAAAAACTGTTTTTT
CSARPGGDSNEKLFF
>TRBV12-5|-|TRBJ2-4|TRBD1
TGTGCTAGTGGTTCCCCTGGAGGGACAGGTAAAAACATTCAGTACTTC
CASGSPGGTGKNIQYF
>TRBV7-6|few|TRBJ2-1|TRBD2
TGTGCCAGCAGCTCGCTAGCGGCCTTGTACAATGAGCAGTTCTTC
CASSSLAALYNEQFF
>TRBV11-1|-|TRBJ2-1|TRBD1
TGTGCCAGCAGCAACCGACAGGGGTCCAATGAGCAGTTCTTC
CASSNRQGSNEQFF
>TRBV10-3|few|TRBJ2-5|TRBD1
TGTGCCATCAGACAGGGGGCAGAGACCCAGTACTTC
CAIRQGAETQYF
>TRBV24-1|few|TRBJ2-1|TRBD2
TGTGCCACCAGTGATACACAAAGACTAGCGGGAGGGCTAAATGAGCAGTTCTTC
CATSDTQRLAGGLNEQFF
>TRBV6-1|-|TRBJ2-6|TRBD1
TGTGCCAGCAGAGAACAGGGGTTGGGGGCCAACGTCCTGACTTTC
CASREQGLGANVLTF
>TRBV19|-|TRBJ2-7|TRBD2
TGTGCCAGTAGTAATAGCGGGGAGAAATACGAGCAGTACTTC
CASSNSGEKYEQYF
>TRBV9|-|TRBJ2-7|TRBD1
TGTGCCAGCAGCGTAGAGGGACAGACCTACGAGCAGTACTTC
CASSVEGQTYEQYF
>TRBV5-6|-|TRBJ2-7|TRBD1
TGTGCCAGCAGCTTCCCGGACAGGGACGCCTACGAGCAGTACTTC
CASSFPDRDAYEQYF
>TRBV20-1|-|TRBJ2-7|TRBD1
TGCAGTGCTAGAGACCCGGGACAGAACTCCTACGAGCAGTACTTC
CSARDPGQNSYEQYF
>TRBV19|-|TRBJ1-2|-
TGTGCCAGTAGTATTCAGGGGTATGGCTACACCTTC
CASSIQGYGYTF
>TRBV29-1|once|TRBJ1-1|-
TGCAGCGTTGAGGTCACTGAAGCTTTCTTT
CSVEVTEAFF
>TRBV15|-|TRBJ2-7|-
TGTGCCACCAGCAGACAGGGTGGGAGCAACGAGCAGTACTTC
CATSRQGGSNEQYF
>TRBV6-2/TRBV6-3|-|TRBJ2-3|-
TGTGCCAGCAGAGATAGGAGGGCCGGAGATACGCAGTATTTT
CASRDRRAGDTQYF
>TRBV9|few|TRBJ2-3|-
TGTGCCAGCAGCGCCACCTTCGCAGATACGCAGTATTTT
CASSATFADTQYF
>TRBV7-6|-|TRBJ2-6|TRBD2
TGTGCCAGCAGCCCTAGATGGCGGGAGGGCCTATCCGGGGCCAACGTCCTGACTTTC
CASSPRWREGLSGANVLTF
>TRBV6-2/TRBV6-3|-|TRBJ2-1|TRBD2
TGTGCCAGCAGTTACTCTAGGACTAGTGGATCCTACAATGAGCAGTTCTTC
CASSYSRTSGSYNEQFF
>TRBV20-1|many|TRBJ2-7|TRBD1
TGCAGCGCGACAGGGGGGACCTACGAGCAGTACTTC
CSATGGTYEQYF